This T cell receptor (beta chain) was found in a study of T cells after yellow fever vaccination. This clonotype was recorded at least ten times. Its cognate antigen is unknown. Broader study findings: In post-booster samples, most primary-vaccination clones reappeared (about 95% CD4, roughly 90% CD8). The bulk population could contribute abundant contaminating clonotypes to FACS-sorted repertoires. Among all clonotypes, a small share was observed in both CD4 and CD8 compartments.

Germline V CDR1 and CDR2: SGHRS, YFSETQ. This CDR3 contains 17 residues. The V gene end was trimmed by 4 bases and the J gene end by 6 bases; junction bases not matched to a gene: 13. Template switching with 5'RACE generated the TCR cDNA and added a universal primer site and UMIs. TCRdb re-called the 5' RACE reads with MiXCR, one entry per CDR3 protein. The sample has more than 120,000 distinct CDR3 sequences; about 8% are singletons. The chain has TRBV5-1 and TRBJ2-1, with 10 bases fitting TRBD1. This receptor was identified in a young man who received the YFV17D yellow fever vaccine. Material: CD4+ T cells sorted from PBMCs, obtained 5 days after the yellow fever booster vaccination. CDR3 residues: CASSVLTGTGDPNEQFF. The CDR3, as DNA: TGCGCCAGCAGCGTACTGACTGGGACAGGGGACCCCAATGAGCAGTTCTTC.